Below, one T cell receptor beta chain is given with its context. Method: immunoSEQ multiplex PCR; TCRdb's copy keeps in-frame clones and lacks some. The sample shows about 110,000 clones, approximately 89% of them seen only once. The data were taken from a study of T cell responses to AZD1222 COVID-19 vaccine. Sequenced material: peripheral blood, taken 28 days after the second AZD1222 dose. The source of this sequence is an adult who received the AZD1222 COVID-19 vaccine.

The CDR3 DNA is TGTGCCTGGAGTGGCCTTACTCGCGACCGCGCTAACTATGGCTACACCTTC. As protein: CAWSGLTRDRANYGYTF. The chain links TRBV30 to TRBJ1-2; D is unresolved. V was cut by 1 base and J by 0 bases, with 18 bases left in between. This CDR3 has 17 amino acids. Per germline, CDR1 GTSNPN and CDR2 SVGIG (reference sequence).